The 27 T cell receptor beta chains in this list originate from one sample, sequenced in a study of T cell repertoires in cytomegalovirus infection. TCRdb used MiXCR to reprocess the reads, holding one entry per CDR3 protein. This table holds about 110,000 distinct CDR3 sequences, roughly 39% found once. Their antigen targets remain unknown. Source: CD8+ T cells from cultured PBMCs, taken from culture after CMV antigen stimulation. Receptor source: a human donor in good health (CMV status not recorded). Some clones in this sample may be carry-over from other donors' samples.

This clonotype was seen a few times. V gene TRBV4-1 combines with J gene TRBJ1-5; 11 bases line up with TRBD1. J lost 4 bases, V lost 1 base, and 6 bases had no gene match. The germline gives CDR1 MGHRA, CDR2 YSYEKL. The CDR3 runs to 17 residues. The CDR3 loop reads CASSQGPGTGGNQPQHF. In DNA form, the CDR3 reads TGCGCCAGCAGCCAAGGCCCCGGGACAGGGGGAAATCAGCCCCAGCATTTT.

This clonotype was seen repeatedly, ten times or more. The chain links TRBV5-6 to TRBJ2-3, with D uncertain. V was shortened by 2 bases and J by 0 bases, with 10 bases between the two germline ends. This CDR3 is built from 15 residues. Germline V gene lookup returns CDR1 SGHDT and CDR2 YYEEEE. CDR3: CASSLILTSTDTQYF. CDR3 sequence (DNA): TGTGCCAGCAGCTTAATACTTACTAGCACAGATACGCAGTATTTT.

The rearrangement joins TRBV12-3 or TRBV12-4 to TRBJ1-4; D not resolved. The CDR3 loop spans 13 amino acids. V lost 3 bases to trimming and J lost 4 bases, with 6 bases between them. CDR3 loop: CASSFSSNEKLFF. The CDR3 DNA follows: TGTGCCAGCAGTTTTTCCAGTAATGAAAAACTGTTTTTT.

This clonotype occurred a few times. The rearrangement joins TRBV27 to TRBJ2-3; D ambiguous. The CDR3 spans 13 residues. The V end was cut by 4 bases, the J end by 3 bases, with 8 bases between. Germline lookup yields CDR1 MNHEY and CDR2 SMNVEV (reference sequence). The CDR3 loop reads CASSSLGTDTQYF. The CDR3 DNA follows: TGTGCCAGCAGTTCGTTGGGAACAGATACGCAGTATTTT.

The CDR3 sequence: CASSLGGVGDTQYF. Here the CDR3 DNA reads TGTGCCAGCAGTCTCGGGGGGGTAGGAGATACGCAGTATTTT. The chain uses TRBV12-3 or TRBV12-4 and TRBJ2-3; 8 positions agree with TRBD2. This CDR3 is 14 amino acids long. The V gene end was trimmed by 5 bases and the J gene end by 5 bases; junction bases not matched to a gene: 6.

The gene calls are TRBV19 and TRBJ1-1; D is unresolved. Germline loops: CDR1 LNHDA, CDR2 SQIVND (reference sequence). The CDR3 loop spans 13 amino acids. V was shortened by 0 bases and J by 2 bases, with 4 bases between the two germline ends. This CDR3 reads CASSIDVNTEAFF. The CDR3 DNA follows: TGTGCCAGTAGTATAGACGTAAACACTGAAGCTTTCTTT.

The gene calls are TRBV7-6 and TRBJ2-7; 9 positions match TRBD2. Germline CDR1 reads SGHVS; CDR2 reads FNYEAQ. The CDR3 is 14 residues long. J was trimmed by 0 bases and V by 5 bases; bases with no gene match: 2. The DNA for the CDR3 is TGTGCCAGCAGCACGGGACTAGCCTCCTACGAGCAGTACTTC. This codes for CASSTGLASYEQYF.

This rearrangement joins TRBV24-1 to TRBJ2-3; the D is unclear. The CDR3 sequence is 12 residues long. Germline CDR1 is KGHDR and CDR2 is SFDVKD. V lost 4 bases and J 0 bases, leaving 1 base between the germline ends. CDR3 in amino acids: CATSDSTDTQYF. The DNA of the CDR3 is TGTGCCACCAGTGACAGCACAGATACGCAGTATTTT.

This clonotype qualifies as medium-sized. CDR3 protein: CASSLAVEYTDTQYF. In nucleotides, the CDR3 is TGTGCCAGCAGTTTAGCGGTGGAGTACACAGATACGCAGTATTTT. The V gene is TRBV12-3 or TRBV12-4, the J gene TRBJ2-3; no clear D. The CDR3 covers 15 residues. Trimming pared 0 bases from V and 2 bases from J, leaving 9 bases between.

This clonotype occurred a few times. The chain uses TRBV24-1 and TRBJ2-4, with D perhaps TRBD1 (6 bases). Germline V CDR1 and CDR2: KGHDR, SFDVKD. V lost 1 base and J 2 bases, leaving 11 bases between the germline ends. This CDR3 is built from 16 residues. CDR3 nucleotide sequence: TGTGCCACCAGTGATTTCCTCAGGGGACCCAAAAACATTCAGTACTTC. Its protein is CATSDFLRGPKNIQYF.

This sequence joins TRBV27 and TRBJ1-2; TRBD1 aligns across 10 bases. CDR1 MNHEY and CDR2 SMNVEV come from the germline V gene (reference sequence). The CDR3 is 16 amino acids. Losses at the gene ends were 5 bases for V and 6 bases for J; bases not matched to a gene: 12. The CDR3 DNA reads as TGTGCCAGCAGTCGCGGAACGACAGGGGGCACTGATGGCTACACCTTC. This codes for CASSRGTTGGTDGYTF.

This rearrangement joins TRBV6-5 to TRBJ2-5, with D possibly matching TRBD2 (6 bases). V gave up 4 bases and J gave up 5 bases, with 11 bases separating them. Looked up from germline, CDR1 is MNHEY and CDR2 is SVGAGI. The CDR3 is 13 residues long. The CDR3 sequence: CASSSIRGETQYF. The CDR3 DNA is TGTGCCAGCAGTTCAATTCGGGGGGAGACCCAGTACTTC.

This clonotype was counted a few times. The chain combines TRBV6-5 with TRBJ1-2, with TRBD1 matching over 7 bases. Germline CDR1 and CDR2: MNHEY and SVGAGI. The CDR3 runs to 15 residues. V trimming: 2 bases; J trimming: 8 bases; junction bases outside the gene matches: 11. The CDR3 DNA sequence: TGTGCCAGCAGTTACGGTCAGGGGGTCACGGGGGGCTACACCTTC. It yields the protein CASSYGQGVTGGYTF.

The gene calls are TRBV28 and TRBJ1-5; tentative D call: TRBD1 (6 bases). This CDR3 is 15 amino acids long. Trimming took 5 bases from V and 1 from J, leaving 12 bases between them. CDR1 is MDHEN, CDR2 SYDVKM, per germline. This chain's CDR3 is CASSPGTTSNQPQHF. In DNA form, the CDR3 reads TGTGCCAGCAGTCCGGGGACAACAAGCAATCAGCCCCAGCATTTT.

The rearrangement joins TRBV7-9 to TRBJ2-1; a weak D match, TRBD1 (5 bases). Germline V gene sequence: CDR1 SEHNR, CDR2 FQNEAQ (reference sequence). The V gene lost 1 base and the J gene lost 8 bases, with 12 bases spanning the gap. This CDR3 has 14 residues. CDR3 amino acids: CASSLEGRVDEQFF. DNA of the CDR3: TGTGCCAGCAGCTTAGAAGGCAGGGTGGATGAGCAGTTCTTC. Supplemented by reference TRBV7-9 and TRBJ2-1, the full variable domain reads DTGVSQNPRHKITKRGQNVTFRCDPISEHNRLYWYRQTLGQGPEFLTYFQNEAQLEKSRLLSDRFSAERPKGSFSTLEIQRTEQGDSAMYLCASSLEGRVDEQFFGPGTRLTVL.

The V call is TRBV11-2, the J call TRBJ2-1; possibly TRBD1 or TRBD2 for D (5 bases each). CDR1 is SGHAT and CDR2 is FQNNGV in the germline V gene. The ends were cut back, 4 bases at V and 7 bases at J, with 14 bases in the middle. The CDR3 has 14 amino acids. The DNA of the CDR3 is TGTGCCAGCAGCTACCGGGACCCAGAGAATGAGCAGTTCTTC. Protein product: CASSYRDPENEQFF.

In its sample, this clonotype was seen a few times. The chain is built from TRBV28 and TRBJ1-4; 9 positions agree with TRBD1. The V gene end was trimmed by 7 bases and the J gene end by 6 bases; junction bases not matched to a gene: 3. Germline V gives CDR1 MDHEN, CDR2 SYDVKM. This CDR3 has 13 residues. The CDR3 DNA reads as TGTGCCAGCACCGACAGGGGGGATGAAAAACTGTTTTTT. This gives the protein CASTDRGDEKLFF.

The chain has TRBV7-2 and TRBJ2-3, with D perhaps TRBD1 or TRBD2 (6 bases each). The CDR3 length is 15 residues. V gave up 4 bases and J gave up 1 base, with 12 bases separating them. The germline CDR1 and CDR2 sequences are SGHTA and FQGNSA. CDR3 nucleotide sequence: TGTGCCAGCAGCTGGGGGGCCCTCGGCACAGATACGCAGTATTTT. The encoded protein is CASSWGALGTDTQYF.

The sample holds a few counts of this clonotype. This chain uses TRBV11-1 with TRBJ2-6; TRBD1 is a possible D gene (5 bases). CDR1 SGHAT and CDR2 FQDESV come from the germline V gene (reference sequence). The CDR3 sequence is 17 residues long. V lost 1 base, J lost 0 bases, and 10 bases lay in between. CDR3 DNA sequence: TGTGCCAGCAGCTTAGGGACACTTTTCTCTGGGGCCAACGTCCTGACTTTC. This sequence encodes CASSLGTLFSGANVLTF.

This chain joins TRBV12-3 or TRBV12-4 and TRBJ2-3; D gene ambiguous. CDR3 length: 16 residues. Trimming pared 4 bases from V and 1 base from J, leaving 15 bases between. The CDR3 DNA sequence: TGTGCCAGCAGTTACGCAGCGAGGCTGGGCACAGATACGCAGTATTTT. This gives the protein CASSYAARLGTDTQYF.

The chain links TRBV28 to TRBJ1-1; D gene ambiguous. Germline V gives CDR1 MDHEN, CDR2 SYDVKM. V was shortened by 6 bases and J by 0 bases, with 14 bases between the two germline ends. The CDR3 contains 15 residues. In DNA, the CDR3 is TGTGCCAGCAGCCACGCGACTGGAATGAACACTGAAGCTTTCTTT. Its translation is CASSHATGMNTEAFF.

J is TRBJ2-7 and V is TRBV2; 8 bases agree with TRBD1. The germline V gene encodes CDR1 SNHLY and CDR2 FYNNEI. The CDR3 runs 16 residues. J gave up 2 bases and V 2 bases, and 8 bases lay outside the gene matches. The CDR3 reads CASSELGGTGAYEQYF. CDR3 bases: TGTGCCAGCAGTGAATTGGGTGGGACAGGAGCCTACGAGCAGTACTTC.

The table lists this clonotype with a few counts. This chain joins TRBV19 and TRBJ1-5; D remains unclear. The CDR3 spans 16 residues. Germline V CDR1 and CDR2: LNHDA, SQIVND (reference sequence). With 3 bases removed from V and 0 bases from J, the gap between germline ends came to 12 bases. CDR3 amino acids: CASSMNRAVSNQPQHF. CDR3 in DNA: TGTGCCAGTAGTATGAATCGGGCCGTTAGCAATCAGCCCCAGCATTTT. Combining the CDR3 with reference TRBV19 and TRBJ1-5 gives the whole variable domain DGGITQSPKYLFRKEGQNVTLSCEQNLNHDAMYWYRQDPGQGLRLIYYSQIVNDFQKGDIAEGYSVSREKKESFPLTVTSAQKNPTAFYLCASSMNRAVSNQPQHFGDGTRLSIL.

This chain connects TRBV7-8 to TRBJ2-2; TRBD1 agrees at 8 bases. This CDR3 spans 16 amino acids. The V segment lost 4 bases and the J segment 4 bases; nucleotides outside the gene matches: 8. Germline CDR1 and CDR2: SGHVS and FQNEAQ. CDR3 bases: TGTGCCAGCAGCTACCATGAGGACAGGGTCACCGGGGAGCTGTTTTTT. Amino acids: CASSYHEDRVTGELFF.

The rearrangement links TRBV29-1 to TRBJ1-1; D is undetermined. The V gene lost 0 bases and the J gene lost 4 bases, with 15 bases spanning the gap. CDR3 length: 15 amino acids. Per the germline V gene, CDR1 is SQVTM and CDR2 is ANQGSEA. The CDR3, as DNA: TGCAGCGTTGAAGAGTTAGGGTTTTTTCGCACTGAAGCTTTCTTT. Its translation is CSVEELGFFRTEAFF.

The chain joins TRBV4-1 to TRBJ1-5, with 9 nucleotides matching TRBD1. J was trimmed by 4 bases and V by 1 base; bases with no gene match: 2. Germline CDR1 is MGHRA and CDR2 is YSYEKL. This CDR3 contains 15 residues. The CDR3 sequence: CASSQVQGANQPQHF. CDR3 bases: TGCGCCAGCAGCCAAGTACAGGGGGCTAATCAGCCCCAGCATTTT.

This clonotype was observed a handful of times. The chain couples TRBV7-9 to TRBJ2-5, with TRBD2 matching 7 bases. The junction had 11 bases not matched to a gene; V was cut back by 4 bases and J by 0 bases. The CDR3 runs 17 residues. The germline gives CDR1 SEHNR, CDR2 FQNEAQ (reference sequence). The CDR3 coding sequence is TGTGCCAGCAGCTCTCCCCCGGAGCGGGGAGACCAAGAGACCCAGTACTTC. The encoded protein is CASSSPPERGDQETQYF. Together with reference TRBV7-9 and TRBJ2-5, the CDR3 gives the full variable domain: DTGVSQNPRHKITKRGQNVTFRCDPISEHNRLYWYRQTLGQGPEFLTYFQNEAQLEKSRLLSDRFSAERPKGSFSTLEIQRTEQGDSAMYLCASSSPPERGDQETQYFGPGTRLLVL.